A selection of T cell receptor beta chains follows, all from one sample in a study of patients and donors after allogeneic stem cell transplantation. TCRdb redid the calling of the RT-PCR reads with MiXCR, one entry per CDR3 protein. The data show 2,700 or so distinct CDR3 sequences, with roughly 17% seen just once and about 20% held by the top ten. Sequenced sample: blood, either unsorted or a sorted T cell fraction (not recorded which). These receptors all come from a human donor who was either an allogeneic HSCT recipient or a stem cell or donor lymphocyte infusion donor (not recorded which). It is not recorded whose cells these are; they may come from a transplant donor. Both conserved end residues are part of each CDR3. D genes are given only for firm matches. Clone size is stated in some rows and not others, as once, few, many or a class when expanded.

clone_size: .
d_call: .
v_call: TRBV5-1
j_call: TRBJ1-1
cdr3_aa: CASSLGQGPMNTEAFF
cdr3_nt: TGCGCCAGCAGCTTGGGGCAGGGTCCAATGAACACTGAAGCTTTCTTT

clone_size: few
d_call: .
v_call: TRBV28
j_call: TRBJ2-5
cdr3_aa: CASSSPSLETQYF
cdr3_nt: TGTGCCAGCAGTTCCCCCAGCCTAGAGACCCAGTACTTC

clone_size: .
d_call: .
v_call: TRBV10-2
j_call: TRBJ1-1
cdr3_aa: CASSDRVNTEAFF
cdr3_nt: TGCGCCAGCAGTGATCGGGTGAACACTGAAGCTTTCTTT

clone_size: few
d_call: .
v_call: TRBV5-1
j_call: TRBJ2-5
cdr3_aa: CASSPQFGAGETQYF
cdr3_nt: TGCGCCAGCAGCCCCCAGTTTGGGGCAGGGGAGACCCAGTACTTC

clone_size: .
d_call: TRBD1
v_call: TRBV4-2
j_call: TRBJ1-1
cdr3_aa: CASSQDPTGPWEAFF
cdr3_nt: TGTGCCAGCAGCCAGGACCCGACAGGGCCGTGGGAAGCTTTCTTT

clone_size: few
d_call: .
v_call: TRBV5-1
j_call: TRBJ1-1
cdr3_aa: CASSLGTSEAFF
cdr3_nt: TGCGCCAGCAGCTTGGGGACTAGTGAAGCTTTCTTT

clone_size: .
d_call: .
v_call: TRBV7-2
j_call: TRBJ1-4
cdr3_aa: CASSSEEGSSEKLFF
cdr3_nt: TGTGCCAGCAGCTCGGAGGAGGGGAGCAGTGAAAAACTGTTTTTT

clone_size: .
d_call: .
v_call: TRBV7-3
j_call: TRBJ2-3
cdr3_aa: CASSLNAGAPDTQYF
cdr3_nt: TGTGCCAGCAGCTTAAATGCAGGGGCGCCAGATACGCAGTATTTT

clone_size: few
d_call: .
v_call: TRBV20-1
j_call: TRBJ1-5
cdr3_aa: CSVGDTNQPQHF
cdr3_nt: TGCAGTGTGGGAGACACCAATCAGCCCCAGCATTTT

clone_size: .
d_call: .
v_call: TRBV7-2
j_call: TRBJ2-5
cdr3_aa: CASSFRRRETQYF
cdr3_nt: TGTGCCAGCAGCTTCCGCCGACGGGAGACCCAGTACTTC

clone_size: .
d_call: .
v_call: TRBV5-1
j_call: TRBJ2-1
cdr3_aa: CASSLARNMEFF
cdr3_nt: TGCGCCAGCAGCTTGGCGAGGAACATGGAGTTCTTC

clone_size: .
d_call: .
v_call: TRBV19
j_call: TRBJ2-1
cdr3_aa: CASRADRSSYNEQFF
cdr3_nt: TGTGCCAGTAGGGCCGACCGGAGTTCCTACAATGAGCAGTTCTTC

clone_size: .
d_call: .
v_call: TRBV21-1
j_call: TRBJ2-5
cdr3_aa: CASGAAGVQKTQYF
cdr3_nt: TGTGCCAGCGGGGCGGCGGGAGTACAGAAGACCCAGTACTTC

clone_size: few
d_call: TRBD1
v_call: TRBV5-1
j_call: TRBJ2-1
cdr3_aa: CASSWGQENEQFF
cdr3_nt: TGCGCCAGCAGCTGGGGACAGGAGAATGAGCAGTTCTTC

clone_size: medium-sized
d_call: .
v_call: TRBV5-1
j_call: TRBJ1-2
cdr3_aa: CASSPGAGDYGYTF
cdr3_nt: TGCGCCAGCAGCCCAGGGGCAGGGGACTATGGCTACACCTTC

clone_size: large
d_call: .
v_call: TRBV7-9
j_call: TRBJ2-1
cdr3_aa: CASSLEVGNEQFF
cdr3_nt: TGTGCCAGCAGCTTAGAGGTGGGCAATGAGCAGTTCTTC

clone_size: few
d_call: .
v_call: TRBV29-1
j_call: TRBJ1-1
cdr3_aa: CSVDLWTQVNTEAFF
cdr3_nt: TGCAGCGTGGATTTATGGACTCAGGTGAACACTGAAGCTTTCTTT

clone_size: few
d_call: .
v_call: TRBV13
j_call: TRBJ1-6
cdr3_aa: CASSVGTGNSPLHF
cdr3_nt: TGTGCCAGCAGCGTAGGGACGGGCAATTCACCCCTCCACTTT

clone_size: .
d_call: TRBD1
v_call: TRBV5-1
j_call: TRBJ1-2
cdr3_aa: CASSSDPGTGGGYTF
cdr3_nt: TGCGCCAGCAGCTCTGATCCTGGAACAGGGGGTGGCTACACCTTC

clone_size: few
d_call: .
v_call: TRBV12-3/TRBV12-4
j_call: TRBJ2-1
cdr3_aa: CASTVGWEQFF
cdr3_nt: TGTGCCAGCACCGTGGGATGGGAGCAGTTCTTC

clone_size: .
d_call: TRBD2
v_call: TRBV7-2
j_call: TRBJ2-5
cdr3_aa: CASSLNSGSIETQYF
cdr3_nt: TGTGCCAGCAGCTTAAATAGCGGGAGTATTGAGACCCAGTACTTC

clone_size: few
d_call: .
v_call: TRBV7-6
j_call: TRBJ2-2
cdr3_aa: CASSLTRAANTGELFF
cdr3_nt: TGTGCCAGCAGCTTGACAAGGGCGGCGAACACCGGGGAGCTGTTTTTT

clone_size: .
d_call: .
v_call: TRBV6-5
j_call: TRBJ2-1
cdr3_aa: CASSYERASYNEQFF
cdr3_nt: TGTGCCAGCAGTTACGAGCGGGCCTCCTACAATGAGCAGTTCTTC

clone_size: .
d_call: .
v_call: TRBV7-6
j_call: TRBJ2-1
cdr3_aa: CASSLGSPAESSYNEQFF
cdr3_nt: TGTGCCAGCAGCTTAGGGTCGCCGGCGGAGAGCTCCTACAATGAGCAGTTCTTC

clone_size: medium-sized
d_call: .
v_call: TRBV2
j_call: TRBJ2-2
cdr3_aa: CASRWENTGELFF
cdr3_nt: TGTGCCAGCAGGTGGGAAAACACCGGGGAGCTGTTTTTT

clone_size: medium-sized
d_call: .
v_call: TRBV7-3
j_call: TRBJ2-3
cdr3_aa: CASSLTLESTDTQYF
cdr3_nt: TGTGCCAGCAGCTTAACGTTAGAGAGCACAGATACGCAGTATTTT

clone_size: .
d_call: .
v_call: TRBV15
j_call: TRBJ1-6
cdr3_aa: CATSRLGGNSPLHF
cdr3_nt: TGTGCCACCAGCAGACTAGGGGGTAATTCACCCCTCCACTTT

clone_size: large
d_call: .
v_call: TRBV4-3
j_call: TRBJ2-1
cdr3_aa: CASSQGQVYNEQFF
cdr3_nt: TGCGCCAGCAGCCAAGGGCAAGTGTACAATGAGCAGTTCTTC

clone_size: few
d_call: .
v_call: TRBV10-2
j_call: TRBJ1-1
cdr3_aa: CASRDRGYTEAFF
cdr3_nt: TGCGCCAGCAGGGATCGGGGGTACACTGAAGCTTTCTTT

clone_size: few
d_call: .
v_call: TRBV7-2
j_call: TRBJ1-2
cdr3_aa: CASSLEVDGYYGYTF
cdr3_nt: TGTGCCAGCAGCTTAGAGGTGGACGGGTATTATGGCTACACCTTC

clone_size: .
d_call: TRBD1
v_call: TRBV5-5
j_call: TRBJ1-5
cdr3_aa: CASSPTGDQPQHF
cdr3_nt: TGTGCCAGCAGCCCGACAGGGGACCAGCCCCAGCATTTT

clone_size: few
d_call: .
v_call: TRBV27
j_call: TRBJ1-3
cdr3_aa: CASSFRGRGYTIYF
cdr3_nt: TGTGCCAGCAGTTTTCGGGGGAGAGGATACACCATATATTTT